Each of the 10 T cell receptor beta chains below was sequenced from the same sample in a study of cytomegalovirus exposure and HLA in healthy donors. This PCR relied on a set of 60 Vbeta primers and 13 Jbeta primers. The method was immunoSEQ multiplex PCR; TCRdb's version includes in-frame clones alone and lacks a portion of them. The sample carries 100,000 to 150,000 clones, 70% to 85% recorded once. Input material: PBMCs. The receptor source for this set is a female donor in good health and CMV-seronegative.

CDR3 in DNA: TGTGCCAGCAGCGTAGACAGGGGCTATGGCTACACCTTC. This encodes CASSVDRGYGYTF. The V and J genes are TRBV9 and TRBJ1-2; 7 bases line up with TRBD1. Looked up from germline, CDR1 is SGDLS and CDR2 is YYNGEE. V shed 0 bases, J shed 4 bases, and the junction held 0 bases outside the gene matches. The CDR3 sequence is 13 residues long. Using reference TRBV9 and TRBJ1-2 for the parts outside the CDR3, the full variable domain is DSGVTQTPKHLITATGQRVTLRCSPRSGDLSVYWYQQSLDQGLQFLIQYYNGEERAKGNILERFSAQQFPDLHSELNLSSLELGDSALYFCASSVDRGYGYTFGSGTRLTVV.

On this clone: No conserved phenylalanine or tryptophan is present at the end of the CDR3, so a read error is the likely explanation. The rearrangement joins TRBV2 to TRBJ1-1; D ambiguous. This CDR3 comprises 13 residues. In germline, CDR1 is SNHLY, CDR2 FYNNEI. Trimming left V 9 bases short and J 1 base short, with 12 bases between. CDR3 sequence: CASGGQQNTEAFL. Here the CDR3 DNA reads TGTGCCAGTGGAGGGCAGCAGAACACTGAAGCTTTCCTT.

J is TRBJ1-2 and V is TRBV11-1; a weak D match, TRBD1 (6 bases). This CDR3 comprises 12 residues. The germline V and J ends were trimmed by 8 bases and 8 bases, with 15 bases remaining between them. Germline CDR1 is SGHAT and CDR2 is FQDESV (reference sequence). The CDR3 protein is CASRGGLGGYTF. DNA for the CDR3: TGTGCCAGCCGCGGGGGGCTTGGGGGCTACACCTTC.

Concerning this clone: Other DNA sequences of this sample code for an identical CDR3. The chain uses TRBV5-4 and TRBJ1-2; 7 positions agree with TRBD1. CDR3 length: 13 residues. V lost 4 bases and J lost 2; bases outside the gene matches: 2. CDR1 is SGHNT, CDR2 YYREEE, per germline (reference sequence). In DNA, the CDR3 is TGTGCCAGCAGCCTCAGGGGGAACTATGGCTACACCTTC. Protein: CASSLRGNYGYTF.

There are a few counts of this clone. Other DNA variants within this sample encode the same CDR3. The rearrangement uses TRBV7-2 and TRBJ2-7; 13 positions match TRBD2. V lost 4 bases to trimming and J lost 7 bases; unmatched junction nucleotides: 1. Germline V gives CDR1 SGHTA, CDR2 FQGNSA. This CDR3 has 13 amino acids. The CDR3 loop is CASSSGLAGEQYF. The CDR3 region has the DNA TGTGCCAGCAGCTCGGGACTAGCGGGAGAGCAGTACTTC.

The chain's CDR3 is CASTPEAGQGNQPQHF. The CDR3 DNA is TGTGCCAGTACCCCTGAGGCGGGACAGGGCAATCAGCCCCAGCATTTT. The chain combines TRBV19 with TRBJ1-5, with 8 bases lining up with TRBD1. The J segment lost 2 bases and the V segment lost 7 bases, leaving 10 bases of the junction unmatched. This CDR3 has 16 amino acids. Germline values: CDR1 LNHDA, CDR2 SQIVND (reference sequence).

The chain carries TRBV29-1 and TRBJ2-7; the match to TRBD1 covers 9 bases. This CDR3 is built from 15 residues. With V trimmed by 0 bases and J by 4 bases, 7 bases remained unmatched. Looked up from germline, CDR1 is SQVTM and CDR2 is ANQGSEA. In nucleotides, the CDR3 is TGCAGCGTTGAAGAGGGGACAGGGTTCAAGTACGAGCAGTACTTC. Translation gives CSVEEGTGFKYEQYF.

This clone was counted a few times. The chain has TRBV19 and TRBJ1-1; D is possibly TRBD1 (5 bases). Per germline, CDR1 LNHDA and CDR2 SQIVND (reference sequence). The CDR3 loop spans 11 amino acids. Trimming cost V 10 bases and J 11 bases, with 17 bases left between them. Written as DNA, the CDR3 is TGTGCCACCCAAACGCGGGGCCGGGCTTTCTTT. This gives the protein CATQTRGRAFF. Using reference TRBV19 and TRBJ1-1 for the parts outside the CDR3, the full variable domain is DGGITQSPKYLFRKEGQNVTLSCEQNLNHDAMYWYRQDPGQGLRLIYYSQIVNDFQKGDIAEGYSVSREKKESFPLTVTSAQKNPTAFYLCATQTRGRAFFGQGTRLTVV.

This clone was observed once. The chain couples TRBV7-6 to TRBJ2-3, with 10 bases aligning to TRBD2. Per the germline V gene, CDR1 is SGHVS and CDR2 is FNYEAQ. J gave up 4 bases and V 1 base, and 5 bases lay outside the gene matches. The CDR3 spans 16 residues. The CDR3 region is CASSLEGTSASDTQYF. The DNA for the CDR3 is TGTGCCAGCAGCTTAGAAGGGACTAGCGCATCAGATACGCAGTATTTT. The full variable domain, rest sourced from reference TRBV7-6 and TRBJ2-3, is GAGVSQSPRYKVTKRGQDVALRCDPISGHVSLYWYRQALGQGPEFLTYFNYEAQQDKSGLPNDRFSAERPEGSISTLTIQRTEQRDSAMYRCASSLEGTSASDTQYFGPGTRLTVL.

V usage is TRBV4-2 and J usage is TRBJ2-1; 10 nucleotides agree with TRBD2. Germline loops: CDR1 LGHNA, CDR2 YNFKEQ. The junction had 10 bases not matched to a gene; V was cut back by 1 base and J by 7 bases. The CDR3 runs to 17 residues. The CDR3 here is CASSQVRAGGPGNEQFF. The CDR3 DNA reads TGTGCCAGCAGCCAAGTAAGAGCGGGAGGGCCTGGAAATGAGCAGTTCTTC.